This is a list of T cell receptor beta chains from one sample in a study of CD8 T cells in ankylosing spondylitis. TCRdb reanalysed the 5' RACE reads using MiXCR and keeps one entry per CDR3 protein. The sample lists 85,000 to 90,000 distinct CDR3 sequences, approximately 30% seen once, with roughly three fifths in the top ten. The sample taken for sequencing was blood, either unsorted or a sorted T cell fraction (not recorded which). The receptors were sampled from a male donor with ankylosing spondylitis or in good health (not recorded which). Both conserved end residues are part of each CDR3.

V gene: TRBV5-5; CDR3 protein: CASSLRAGEETQYF
V gene: TRBV20-1; CDR3 protein: CSAHGQTYGYTF
V gene: TRBV29-1; CDR3 protein: CSAETGFSNTGELFF
V gene: TRBV12-3/TRBV12-4; CDR3 protein: CASSLAAGVETQYF
V gene: TRBV5-1; CDR3 protein: CASSLRAGPYEQYF
V gene: TRBV30; CDR3 protein: CAWSVTISGELFF
V gene: TRBV10-3; CDR3 protein: CAISDGGGTDTQYF
V gene: TRBV24-1; CDR3 protein: CATSRGGGAPETQYF
V gene: TRBV20-1; CDR3 protein: CSARDLGMGDYTEAFF
V gene: TRBV6-1; CDR3 protein: CASRGTSGSSEQFF
V gene: TRBV20-1; CDR3 protein: CSAREWGGGGYTF
V gene: TRBV12-3/TRBV12-4; CDR3 protein: CASSRTGGGRGAFF
V gene: TRBV5-1; CDR3 protein: CASSLDRNEQFF
V gene: TRBV5-1; CDR3 protein: CASSLRYKIGAIGWANVLTF
V gene: TRBV28; CDR3 protein: CASSSPGQPDEPQHF
V gene: TRBV19; CDR3 protein: CASSSTGDTEAFF
V gene: TRBV25-1; CDR3 protein: CASSDLEVTNTEAFF
V gene: TRBV12-3/TRBV12-4; CDR3 protein: CASSLRVSTGELFF
V gene: TRBV24-1; CDR3 protein: CATSRGAETQYF
V gene: TRBV7-9; CDR3 protein: CASSRWDRAKNIQYF